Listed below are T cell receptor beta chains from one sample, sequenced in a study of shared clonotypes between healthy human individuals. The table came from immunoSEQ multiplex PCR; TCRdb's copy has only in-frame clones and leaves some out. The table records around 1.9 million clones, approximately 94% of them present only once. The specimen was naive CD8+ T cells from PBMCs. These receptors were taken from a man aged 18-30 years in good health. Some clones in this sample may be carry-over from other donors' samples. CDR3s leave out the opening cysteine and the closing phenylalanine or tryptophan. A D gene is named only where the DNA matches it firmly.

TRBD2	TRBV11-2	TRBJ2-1	ASSLAHTSGTNNEQF
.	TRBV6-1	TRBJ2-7	ASSGAGGQY
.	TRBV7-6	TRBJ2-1	ASSPLALESNEQF
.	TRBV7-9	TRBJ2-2	ASSLRGAVTGELF
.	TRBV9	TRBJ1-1	ASSVAVVNTEAF
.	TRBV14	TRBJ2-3	ASSPSQATDTQY
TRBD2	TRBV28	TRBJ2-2	ASSFGLAGHTGELF
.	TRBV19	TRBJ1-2	ASSIDTAGGDYGYT
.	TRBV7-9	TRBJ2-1	ASSSTGNEQF
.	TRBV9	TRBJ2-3	ASSRERSTDTQY
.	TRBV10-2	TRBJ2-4	ASAETGSSGNIQY
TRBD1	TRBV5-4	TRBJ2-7	ASSPTLGQRVYEQY
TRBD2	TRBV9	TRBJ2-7	ASSEGLAENYEQY
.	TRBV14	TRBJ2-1	ASSLGPTSYNEQF
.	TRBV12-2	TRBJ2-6	ASRLAESGANVLT
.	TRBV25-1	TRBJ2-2	ASSESSRSELF
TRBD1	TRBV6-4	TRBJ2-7	AKRPAGGPIPYEQY
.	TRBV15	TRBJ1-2	ATSPAWRGAEGYT
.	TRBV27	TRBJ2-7	ASSLGESYEQY
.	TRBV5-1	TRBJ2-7	ASSFDSAAYEQY
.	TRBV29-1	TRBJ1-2	SADGPYGYT
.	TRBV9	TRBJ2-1	ASSLGPNNEQF
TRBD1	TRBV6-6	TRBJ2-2	ASSIDRGWTGELF
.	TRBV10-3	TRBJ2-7	AIRITGLDGEQY
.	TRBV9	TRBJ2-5	ASGGRERYQETQY
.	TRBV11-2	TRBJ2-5	ASSLGRGQTQY